This passage covers 14 T cell receptor beta chains from one sample sequenced in a study of T cell responses to AZD1222 COVID-19 vaccine. Sequencing used immunoSEQ multiplex PCR; TCRdb keeps in-frame clones, though not all of them. The repertoire has 90,000 to 110,000 clones, 89% of them found once; the top ten carry 44%. This sample comprised peripheral blood, obtained 28 days after the second AZD1222 dose. The receptors were gathered from an adult who received the AZD1222 COVID-19 vaccine.

The CDR3 DNA is TGTGCCAGCAGTTCGCCCGCCGGGCGGGCAGATACGCAGTATTTT. Translating it yields CASSSPAGRADTQYF. The chain carries TRBV28 and TRBJ2-3, with D maybe TRBD2 (5 bases). The CDR3 is 15 residues long. The V gene lost 4 bases and the J gene lost 4 bases, with 15 bases spanning the gap. Germline V gives CDR1 MDHEN, CDR2 SYDVKM.

The chain has TRBV6-5 and TRBJ1-4, with TRBD1 matching over 9 bases. The germline V gene has CDR1 MNHEY and CDR2 SVGAGI. This CDR3 is built from 13 residues. Trimming took 8 bases from V and 8 from J; bases not matched to a gene: 6. The CDR3 spells CASDGTGSEKLFF. CDR3 DNA: TGTGCCAGCGACGGGACAGGGAGCGAAAAACTGTTTTTT.

This rearrangement joins TRBV15 to TRBJ2-1; D possibly corresponds to TRBD2 (5 bases). The CDR3 runs to 11 residues. V lost 7 bases and J lost 10, with 11 bases in between. Germline lookup yields CDR1 LNHNV and CDR2 YYDKDF (reference sequence). CDR3 in amino acids: CATKGVGEQFF. CDR3 in DNA: TGTGCCACCAAGGGAGTGGGCGAGCAGTTCTTC.

This CDR3 reads CASSPMGPSYEQYF. CDR3 sequence (DNA): TGTGCCAGCTCACCAATGGGTCCGTCCTACGAGCAGTACTTC. This rearrangement joins TRBV18 to TRBJ2-7; no firm D call. Germline assignment: CDR1 KGHSH and CDR2 LQKENI. The CDR3 has 14 residues. V was cut by 2 bases and J by 1 base, with 9 bases left in between.

This clone was observed once. The chain couples TRBV24-1 to TRBJ2-3; D is possibly TRBD2 (6 bases). The CDR3 length is 15 residues. The germline V gene has CDR1 KGHDR and CDR2 SFDVKD. Trimming stripped 4 bases from V and 3 bases from J, with 13 bases between. The CDR3 reads CATSEGRAGTDTQYF. DNA of the CDR3: TGTGCCACCAGTGAGGGCAGGGCGGGGACAGATACGCAGTATTTT.

The chain links TRBV5-1 to TRBJ2-3; D is unclear. V was clipped by 1 base and J by 2 bases, with 8 bases between them. The CDR3 has 14 amino acids. Germline V gene sequence: CDR1 SGHRS, CDR2 YFSETQ. CDR3 nucleotide sequence: TGCGCCAGCAGCTTGAATGCGGCCACAGATACGCAGTATTTT. Protein sequence: CASSLNAATDTQYF.

V gene TRBV27 combines with J gene TRBJ2-7; D not certain. The CDR3 is 15 residues long. Germline CDR1 is MNHEY and CDR2 is SMNVEV (reference sequence). The V end lost 2 bases, the J end lost 1 base, and 12 bases lay between the germline ends. CDR3 sequence (DNA): TGTGCCAGCAGTTTACAGGCAAGTTGGTCCTACGAGCAGTACTTC. Protein: CASSLQASWSYEQYF.

The CDR3: CASSPRRLSNEQFF. The CDR3 DNA sequence: TGTGCCAGCAGTCCGAGGAGGCTCTCAAATGAGCAGTTCTTC. V and J are TRBV25-1 and TRBJ2-1; possibly TRBD2 for D (5 bases). Germline CDR1 is MGHDK and CDR2 is SYGVNS. V gave up 5 bases and J gave up 7 bases, with 15 bases separating them. This CDR3 is built from 14 residues.

The V call is TRBV9, the J call TRBJ2-1, with 13 bases that match TRBD2. The germline V gene encodes CDR1 SGDLS and CDR2 YYNGEE. CDR3 size: 15 residues. V trimming: 4 bases; J trimming: 9 bases; junction bases outside the gene matches: 7. The CDR3 DNA sequence: TGTGCCAGCAGCCCTTGGACTAGCGGGAGTGTTGAGCAGTTCTTC. Translated, it gives CASSPWTSGSVEQFF.

The chain couples TRBV29-1 to TRBJ2-5; possible D gene TRBD2, 6 bases. Germline values: CDR1 SQVTM, CDR2 ANQGSEA. V lost 0 bases to trimming and J lost 5 bases, with 19 bases between them. The CDR3 runs to 16 residues. The CDR3 nucleotides are TGCAGCGTTGAAGATCCTAAGCCGGAGGGCATGGAGACCCAGTACTTC. This encodes CSVEDPKPEGMETQYF.

This chain connects TRBV21-1 to TRBJ2-1; TRBD2, the D gene given by the table, was not confirmed from the DNA. TRBV21-1 is a pseudogene segment. This CDR3 is 19 amino acids long. Here the CDR3 reads CASSKEGLAGGPFVHEQFF. The DNA for the CDR3 is TGTGCCAGCAGCAAAGAGGGACTAGCGGGAGGGCCCTTCGTCCATGAGCAGTTCTTC.

V and J are TRBV3-1 (or the pseudogene TRBV3-2) and TRBJ2-7; D ambiguous. CDR3 length: 13 residues. Trimming shortened V by 7 bases and J by 3 bases, and 13 bases separated the two germline ends. Germline V gives CDR1 LGHDT, CDR2 YNNKEL (reference sequence). CDR3 region: CASTRSPDYEQYF. The CDR3 DNA reads TGTGCCAGCACGCGGTCCCCGGACTACGAGCAGTACTTC.

The chain carries TRBV9 and TRBJ2-3; D remains unclear. This CDR3 spans 15 amino acids. Trimming left V 2 bases short and J 2 bases short, with 12 bases between. The germline CDR1 and CDR2 sequences are SGDLS and YYNGEE. As DNA, the CDR3 is TGTGCCAGCAGCGTTTGGGGTATCCCCACAGATACGCAGTATTTT. This translates into CASSVWGIPTDTQYF.

The V call is TRBV24-1, the J call TRBJ1-4; 7 bases agree with TRBD1. From germline, CDR1 is KGHDR and CDR2 SFDVKD. V gave up 3 bases and J gave up 3 bases; unmatched junction bases: 3. The length of the CDR3 is 15 residues. The CDR3 coding sequence is TGTGCCACCAGTGATCGGACAGGTCCTAATGAAAAACTGTTTTTT. Encoded protein: CATSDRTGPNEKLFF.